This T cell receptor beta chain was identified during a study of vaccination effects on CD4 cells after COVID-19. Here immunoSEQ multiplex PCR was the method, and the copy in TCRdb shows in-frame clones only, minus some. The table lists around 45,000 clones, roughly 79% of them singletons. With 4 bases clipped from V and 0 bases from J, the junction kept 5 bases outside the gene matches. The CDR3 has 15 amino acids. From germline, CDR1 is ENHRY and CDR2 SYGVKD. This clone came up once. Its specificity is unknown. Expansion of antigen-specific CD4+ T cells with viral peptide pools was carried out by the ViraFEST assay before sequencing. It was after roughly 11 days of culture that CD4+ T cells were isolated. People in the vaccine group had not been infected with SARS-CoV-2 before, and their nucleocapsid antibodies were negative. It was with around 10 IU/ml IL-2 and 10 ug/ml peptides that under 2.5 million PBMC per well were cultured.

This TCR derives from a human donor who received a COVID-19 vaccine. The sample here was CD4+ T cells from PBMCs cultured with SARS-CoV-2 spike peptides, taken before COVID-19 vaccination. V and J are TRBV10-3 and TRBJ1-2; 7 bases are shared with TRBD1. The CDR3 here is CAISAGTAPNYGYTF. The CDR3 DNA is TGTGCCATCAGTGCAGGGACAGCTCCTAACTATGGCTACACCTTC.